This T cell receptor beta chain stems from a study of identifying expanded T cells in peripheral blood. Repertoires were generated with immunoSEQ multiplex PCR, while TCRdb's copy carries only in-frame clones and drops some. The table includes roughly 130,000 clones, approximately 86% detected once. Germline values: CDR1 MDHEN, CDR2 SYDVKM. The CDR3 sequence is 12 residues long. The V and J ends lost 2 bases and 8 bases respectively, with 7 bases between them. What was sequenced was blood. This receptor was identified in a person between 18 and 75 years old in good health. The J gene is TRBJ2-1, the V gene TRBV28, with D perhaps matching TRBD2 (5 bases). The CDR3 bases are TGTGCCAGCAGTTTACAGAGGGATGAGCAGTTCTTC. Its translation is CASSLQRDEQFF.